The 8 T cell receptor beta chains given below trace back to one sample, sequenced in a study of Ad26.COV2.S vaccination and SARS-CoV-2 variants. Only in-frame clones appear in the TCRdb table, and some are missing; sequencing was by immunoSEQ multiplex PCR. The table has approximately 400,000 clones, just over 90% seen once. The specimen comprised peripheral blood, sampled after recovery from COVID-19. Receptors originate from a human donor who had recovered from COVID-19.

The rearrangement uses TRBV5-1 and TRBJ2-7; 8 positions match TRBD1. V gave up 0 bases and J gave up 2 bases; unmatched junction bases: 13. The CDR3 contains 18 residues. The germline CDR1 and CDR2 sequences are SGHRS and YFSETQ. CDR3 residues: CASSLAPLRTGMTYEQYF. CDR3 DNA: TGCGCCAGCAGCTTGGCCCCGCTTCGGACAGGGATGACCTACGAGCAGTACTTC. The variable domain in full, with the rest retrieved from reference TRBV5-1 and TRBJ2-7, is KAGVTQTPRYLIKTRGQQVTLSCSPISGHRSVSWYQQTPGQGLQFLFEYFSETQRNKGNFPGRFSGRQFSNSRSEMNVSTLELGDSALYLCASSLAPLRTGMTYEQYFGPGTRLTVT.

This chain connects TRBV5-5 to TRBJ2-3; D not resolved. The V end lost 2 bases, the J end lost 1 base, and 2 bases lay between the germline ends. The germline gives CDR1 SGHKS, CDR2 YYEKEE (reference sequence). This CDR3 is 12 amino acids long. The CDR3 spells CASSFGTDTQYF. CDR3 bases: TGTGCCAGCAGCTTTGGCACAGATACGCAGTATTTT.

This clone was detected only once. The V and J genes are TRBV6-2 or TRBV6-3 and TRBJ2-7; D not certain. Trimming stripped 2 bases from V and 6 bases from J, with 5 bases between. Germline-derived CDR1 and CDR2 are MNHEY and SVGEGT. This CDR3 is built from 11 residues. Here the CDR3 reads CASSYGPEQYF. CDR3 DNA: TGTGCCAGCAGTTACGGACCCGAGCAGTACTTC.

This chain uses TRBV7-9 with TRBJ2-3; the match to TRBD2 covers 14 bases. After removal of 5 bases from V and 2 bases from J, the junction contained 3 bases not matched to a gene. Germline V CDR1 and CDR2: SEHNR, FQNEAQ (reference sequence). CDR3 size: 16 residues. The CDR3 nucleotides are TGTGCCAGCAGCCAGACTAGCGGGGGGGTCACAGATACGCAGTATTTT. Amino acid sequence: CASSQTSGGVTDTQYF.

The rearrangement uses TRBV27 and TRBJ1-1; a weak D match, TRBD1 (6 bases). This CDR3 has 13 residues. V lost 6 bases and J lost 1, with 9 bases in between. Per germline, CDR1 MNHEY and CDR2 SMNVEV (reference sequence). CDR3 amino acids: CASSTGPNTEAFF. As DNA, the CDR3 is TGTGCCAGCAGCACAGGGCCGAACACTGAAGCTTTCTTT.

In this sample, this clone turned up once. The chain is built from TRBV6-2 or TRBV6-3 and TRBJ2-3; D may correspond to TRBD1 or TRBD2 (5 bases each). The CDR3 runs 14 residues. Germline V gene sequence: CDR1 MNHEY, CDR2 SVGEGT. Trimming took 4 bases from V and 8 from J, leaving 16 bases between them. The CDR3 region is CASSSGTGSATQYF. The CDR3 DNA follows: TGTGCCAGCAGTTCGGGGACCGGGTCCGCTACGCAGTATTTT.

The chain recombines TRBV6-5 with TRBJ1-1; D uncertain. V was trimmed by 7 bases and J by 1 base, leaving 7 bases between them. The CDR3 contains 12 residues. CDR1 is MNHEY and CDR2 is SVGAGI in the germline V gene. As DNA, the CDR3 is TGTGCCAGCACGATGGCGAACACTGAAGCTTTCTTT. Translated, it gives CASTMANTEAFF.

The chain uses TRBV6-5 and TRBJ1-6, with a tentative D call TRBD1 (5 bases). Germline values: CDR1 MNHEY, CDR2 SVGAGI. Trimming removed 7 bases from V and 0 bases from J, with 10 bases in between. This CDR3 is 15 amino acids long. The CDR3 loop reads CASNRQSSYNSPLHF. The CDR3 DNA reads TGTGCCAGCAACAGACAGAGCTCCTATAATTCACCCCTCCACTTT.